This T cell receptor (beta chain) was recorded in a study of T-cell memory formation after mild COVID-19. TCRdb reprocessed the 5' RACE reads via MiXCR and lists one record per CDR3 protein. The sample carries about 420,000 distinct CDR3 sequences, 20% to 30% recorded once. This CDR3 region has 15 residues. J was trimmed by 0 bases and V by 7 bases; bases with no gene match: 2. CDR1 SGHVS and CDR2 FNYEAQ come from the germline V gene. This receptor was identified in an adult woman who had mild COVID-19 (a few samples of this study predate the infection). Cell type and time point are not known. Sample: PBMCs or a T cell subset sorted from them (not recorded which). V usage is TRBV7-6 and J usage is TRBJ2-2, with 10 bases fitting TRBD2. CDR3 residues: CASTLAGANTGELFF. The CDR3, as DNA: TGTGCCAGCACCCTAGCGGGGGCGAACACCGGGGAGCTGTTTTTT. The full variable domain, with the rest looked up from reference TRBV7-6 and TRBJ2-2, is GAGVSQSPRYKVTKRGQDVALRCDPISGHVSLYWYRQALGQGPEFLTYFNYEAQQDKSGLPNDRFSAERPEGSISTLTIQRTEQRDSAMYRCASTLAGANTGELFFGEGSRLTVL.